This TCR beta chain is drawn from a study of technical replicates of blood from four donors. Germline values: CDR1 SNHLY, CDR2 FYNNEI. This CDR3 contains 15 residues. V lost 2 bases and J 1 base, leaving 8 bases between the germline ends. Sequencing was performed with immunoSEQ multiplex PCR; in TCRdb, only in-frame clones are kept and a portion is missing. This table holds 65,000 to 90,000 clones, approximately 94% found once. Sequencing used T cells isolated from PBMCs. The sequence derives from a human donor in good health. The chain joins TRBV2 to TRBJ2-2, with D possibly TRBD1 on 6 matching bases. The CDR3 sequence is CASSEWTENTGELFF. For the CDR3, the DNA is TGTGCCAGCAGTGAATGGACAGAGAACACCGGGGAGCTGTTTTTT.